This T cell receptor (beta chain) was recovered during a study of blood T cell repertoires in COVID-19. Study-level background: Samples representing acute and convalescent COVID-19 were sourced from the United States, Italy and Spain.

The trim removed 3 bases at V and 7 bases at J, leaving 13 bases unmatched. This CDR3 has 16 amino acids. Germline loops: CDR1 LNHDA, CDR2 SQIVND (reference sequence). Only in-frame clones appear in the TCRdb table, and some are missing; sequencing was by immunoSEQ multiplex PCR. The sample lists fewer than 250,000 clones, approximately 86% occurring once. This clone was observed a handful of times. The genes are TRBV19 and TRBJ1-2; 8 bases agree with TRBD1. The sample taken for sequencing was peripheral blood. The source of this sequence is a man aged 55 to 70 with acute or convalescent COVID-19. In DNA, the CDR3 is TGTGCCAGTAGTATTGACGGAGCAGGGGGCGCGGGTGGCTACACCTTC. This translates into CASSIDGAGGAGGYTF.